The rows below give T cell receptor beta chains drawn from one sample of a study of cytomegalovirus exposure and HLA in healthy donors. The data were produced by immunoSEQ multiplex PCR, yet TCRdb's version contains in-frame clones alone and is incomplete. The sample includes a few hundred thousand clones, roughly 88% of them seen just once. Sequencing was carried out using PBMCs. Receptor source: a man aged 25 to 40 in good health and CMV-seronegative. CDR3s include the opening cysteine and the closing phenylalanine or tryptophan. D genes are given only for firm matches. Only part of the rows carry a size: once, few, many, or a class if the clone is expanded.

cdr3_length,j_call,v_call,clone_size,d_call,cdr3_nt,cdr3_aa
14,TRBJ2-7,TRBV7-9,NA,NA,TGTGCCAGCAGCTTAGCTTCGACAGGCTACGAGCAGTACTTC,CASSLASTGYEQYF
15,TRBJ2-2,TRBV27,NA,NA,TGTGCCAGCAGTTTAGACAGTTTGAACACCGGGGAGCTGTTTTTT,CASSLDSLNTGELFF
11,TRBJ2-3,TRBV27,NA,NA,TGTGCCAGCAGCGTGGGGGGTACGCAGTATTTT,CASSVGGTQYF
15,TRBJ2-2,TRBV7-6,NA,TRBD2,TGTGCCAGCAGCCATAGCGGGGGTAGCACCGGGGAGCTGTTTTTT,CASSHSGGSTGELFF
14,TRBJ1-1,TRBV29-1,NA,TRBD1,TGCAGCGTTGTGGGACAGGACCTCAACACTGAAGCTTTCTTT,CSVVGQDLNTEAFF
14,TRBJ2-1,TRBV11-2,NA,NA,TGTGCCAGCAGCTTAGCGGACTCTTACAATGAGCAGTTCTTC,CASSLADSYNEQFF
15,TRBJ2-1,TRBV5-1,NA,NA,TGCGCCAGCAGCTGGGGAGCCAGAGGATCCAATGAGCAGTTCTTC,CASSWGARGSNEQFF
18,TRBJ2-3,TRBV4-3,once,NA,TGCGCCAGCAGCCAAGAAGAGCCCGGAGGAATGTTTTCAGATACGCAGTATTTT,CASSQEEPGGMFSDTQYF
14,TRBJ2-7,TRBV18,NA,NA,TGTGCCAGCTCACCACGACAAGACAGCAACGAGCAGTACTTC,CASSPRQDSNEQYF
14,TRBJ2-4,TRBV27,once,NA,TGTGCCAGCAGTTCGTCCCACTCCCAAAACATTCAGTACTTC,CASSSSHSQNIQYF
17,TRBJ2-5,TRBV5-1,NA,NA,TGCGCCAGCAGCTTGGGGGGCAGAACCTTACCAAAAGAGACCCAGTACTTC,CASSLGGRTLPKETQYF
14,TRBJ2-3,TRBV6-1,once,TRBD1,TGTGCCACCCGACAGGGGGCAGGGACAGATACGCAGTATTTT,CATRQGAGTDTQYF
14,TRBJ1-5,TRBV19,NA,NA,TGTGCCAGTAGTATAAAGAACCGGGACACGGCCCAGCATTTT,CASSIKNRDTAQHF
15,TRBJ1-5,TRBV6-5,NA,NA,TGTGCCAGCAGAAGATCAGGGGTCTCAAATCAGCCCCAGCATTTT,CASRRSGVSNQPQHF
14,TRBJ1-2,TRBV19,NA,NA,TGTGCCAGTACCGACAGAAGTAGTAACTATGGCTACACCTTC,CASTDRSSNYGYTF
21,TRBJ1-2,TRBV4-1,once,NA,TGCGCCAGCAGCCAAGAAGGGGGTCCTAGTAGAGGACAGAGACCTAACTATGGCTACACCTTC,CASSQEGGPSRGQRPNYGYTF
11,TRBJ2-7,TRBV6-5,many,NA,TGTGCCAGCAGTGCAGGGTACGAGCAGTACTTC,CASSAGYEQYF
16,TRBJ2-3,TRBV11-2,NA,TRBD2,TGTGCCAGCAGCCTCCGGACTAGCGGGGGCACAGATACGCAGTATTTT,CASSLRTSGGTDTQYF
17,TRBJ2-2,TRBV18,NA,TRBD1,TGTGCCAGCTCACCTCAAAAGGGGGCAGTTCGATCCGGGGAGCTGTTTTTT,CASSPQKGAVRSGELFF
18,TRBJ1-3,TRBV30,NA,TRBD1,TGTGCCTGGACCTACCCCGAGCCGGGACAGAGAACTGGAAACACCATATATTTT,CAWTYPEPGQRTGNTIYF
11,TRBJ2-5,TRBV20-1,NA,NA,TGCAGTGCTTCCCTAGGTGAGACCCAGTACTTC,CSASLGETQYF
14,TRBJ1-2,TRBV11-2,few,TRBD1,TGTGCCAGCAGCTCTCGTGACAGGGTCGTAGGCTACACCTTC,CASSSRDRVVGYTF
18,TRBJ2-7,TRBV19,NA,TRBD1,TGTGCCAGTAGTAAGGGGGTAAGATTGGACAGGGGTTTTCACGAGCAGTACTTC,CASSKGVRLDRGFHEQYF
13,TRBJ2-7,TRBV4-1,NA,NA,TGCGCCAGCAGCCAACAACAGGGATACGAGCAGTACTTC,CASSQQQGYEQYF
15,TRBJ2-3,TRBV6-4,NA,TRBD2,TGTGCCAGCAGTGACTCGGCGGGGGGGGCAGATACGCAGTATTTT,CASSDSAGGADTQYF
19,TRBJ2-1,TRBV5-1,NA,TRBD2,TGCGCCAGCAGCTGGAGTAGCGGGGGGCCCGATGTCTCCTACAATGAGCAGTTCTTC,CASSWSSGGPDVSYNEQFF
13,TRBJ1-1,TRBV27,once,NA,TGTGCCAGCAGTTTTGGAGAGAACACTGAAGCTTTCTTT,CASSFGENTEAFF
14,TRBJ2-1,TRBV4-2,NA,NA,TGTGCCAGCAATCAGGGGTTGTCCTACAATGAGCAGTTCTTC,CASNQGLSYNEQFF
14,TRBJ1-1,TRBV27,NA,NA,TGTGCCAGCAGAGTCACAGGGTTAGGGACTGAAGCTTTCTTT,CASRVTGLGTEAFF
16,TRBJ2-2,TRBV28,NA,TRBD1,TGTGCCAGCACCGTCCCGGGACAGGGATACACCGGGGAGCTGTTTTTT,CASTVPGQGYTGELFF
12,TRBJ1-1,TRBV19,NA,NA,TGTGCCTGTGGGGCCTTGAACACTGAAGCTTTCTTT,CACGALNTEAFF
14,TRBJ2-7,TRBV6-6,NA,TRBD2,TGTGCCAGCAGTCCGACTAGCGGGGTTAACGAGCAGTACTTC,CASSPTSGVNEQYF
20,TRBJ1-6,TRBV4-2,NA,TRBD1,TGTGCCAGCAGCCAAGTTACGAGACAGGGGGTAACTTTACCTAATTCACCCCTCCACTTT,CASSQVTRQGVTLPNSPLHF
14,TRBJ1-5,TRBV15,NA,NA,TGTTCCACCAGCTCTCCGGGACGGGGGCAGCCCCAGCATTTT,CSTSSPGRGQPQHF
15,TRBJ1-5,TRBV6-1,NA,TRBD1,TGTGCCAGCAGTGGCGACAGGGCGGGCAATCAGCCCCAGCATTTT,CASSGDRAGNQPQHF
17,TRBJ2-2,TRBV5-1,NA,TRBD1,TGCGCCAGCAGCAGGACAGGGGGGATCGGGGACACCGGGGAGCTGTTTTTT,CASSRTGGIGDTGELFF
15,TRBJ2-3,TRBV6-1,NA,TRBD1,TGTGCCAGCAGTGTAGGACAGGGCGGCACAGATACGCAGTATTTT,CASSVGQGGTDTQYF